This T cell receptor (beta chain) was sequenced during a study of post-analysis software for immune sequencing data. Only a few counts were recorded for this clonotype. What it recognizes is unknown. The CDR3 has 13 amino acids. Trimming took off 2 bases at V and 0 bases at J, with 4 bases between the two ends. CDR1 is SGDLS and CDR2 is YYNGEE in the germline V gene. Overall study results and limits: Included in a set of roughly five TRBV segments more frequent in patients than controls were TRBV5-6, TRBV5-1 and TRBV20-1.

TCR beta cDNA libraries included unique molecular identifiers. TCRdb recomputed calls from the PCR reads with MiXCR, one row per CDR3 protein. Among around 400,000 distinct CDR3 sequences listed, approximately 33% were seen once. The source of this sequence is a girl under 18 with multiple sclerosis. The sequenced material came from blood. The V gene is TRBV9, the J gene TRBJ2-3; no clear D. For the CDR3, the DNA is TGTGCCAGCAGCGTTATGAGCACAGATACGCAGTATTTT. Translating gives CASSVMSTDTQYF.